The 29 T cell receptor beta chains presented below share a single source sample, sequenced in a study of CD8 T cells in Susac syndrome. An amount of RNA that ranged from roughly 0.5 to 1 ug was reverse transcribed with random hexamers. TCRdb re-called the immunoSEQ multiplex PCR reads through MiXCR, storing one row per CDR3 protein. The profile covers around 170,000 distinct CDR3 sequences, with around 93% appearing a single time and about 0.15% taken by the ten largest. Sample: CD8+ T cells from PBMCs. The receptors come from a human donor with Susac syndrome.

The chain recombines TRBV20-1 with TRBJ2-2; 7 bases are a match to TRBD1. Trimming cost V 2 bases and J 1 base; bases outside gene matches: 10. Germline V lookup: CDR1 DFQATT, CDR2 SNEGSKA (reference sequence). The CDR3 loop spans 17 amino acids. CDR3 nucleotides: TGCAGTGCTAGAATGGACAGGCTATATGGGAACACCGGGGAGCTGTTTTTT. Protein product: CSARMDRLYGNTGELFF.

J is TRBJ2-5 and V is TRBV20-1; 8 positions match TRBD2. V lost 0 bases and J lost 0; bases outside the gene matches: 12. The germline gives CDR1 DFQATT, CDR2 SNEGSKA (reference sequence). The CDR3 has 18 residues. The CDR3, as DNA: TGCAGTGCTAGAGAGGCCCACGGGCGCGGGGGGTACCAAGAGACCCAGTACTTC. It is translated as CSAREAHGRGGYQETQYF.

The chain employs TRBV20-1 and TRBJ2-5, with D uncertain. Germline V gene sequence: CDR1 DFQATT, CDR2 SNEGSKA (reference sequence). The CDR3 is 13 residues long. The V end lost 7 bases, the J end lost 0 bases, and 12 bases lay between the germline ends. The CDR3 loop reads CSVSMNYQETQYF. CDR3 coding DNA: TGCAGTGTCTCAATGAATTACCAAGAGACCCAGTACTTC.

The sample holds a few counts of this clonotype. The chain couples TRBV29-1 to TRBJ1-2; D uncertain. Trimming stripped 2 bases from V and 6 bases from J, with 7 bases between. The CDR3 is 11 residues long. Germline V gives CDR1 SQVTM, CDR2 ANQGSEA. The CDR3, as DNA: TGCAGCGTTGAAACCGTGGATGGCTACACCTTC. Its protein is CSVETVDGYTF.

The chain has TRBV29-1 and TRBJ1-2; D call uncertain. The length of the CDR3 is 17 residues. V lost 1 base and J lost 4, with 22 bases in between. Germline assignment: CDR1 SQVTM and CDR2 ANQGSEA. CDR3 amino acids: CSVEGEVPPARIYGYTF. DNA of the CDR3: TGCAGCGTTGAAGGAGAGGTTCCCCCCGCCAGGATCTATGGCTACACCTTC. Looking up the rest from reference TRBV29-1 and TRBJ1-2 gives the full variable domain: SAVISQKPSRDICQRGTSLTIQCQVDSQVTMMFWYRQQPGQSLTLIATANQGSEATYESGFVIDKFPISRPNLTFSTLTVSNMSPEDSSIYLCSVEGEVPPARIYGYTFGSGTRLTVV.

The J gene is TRBJ1-2, the V gene TRBV12-3 or TRBV12-4, with no clear D. The V end lost 3 bases, the J end lost 5 bases, and 7 bases lay between the germline ends. The CDR3 sequence is 12 residues long. The CDR3 loop is CASSLDLYGYTF. The CDR3, as DNA: TGTGCCAGCAGTTTGGACTTGTATGGCTACACCTTC.

This clonotype was picked up one time. The J gene is TRBJ2-3, the V gene TRBV3-1; tentatively, D is TRBD2 (6 bases). Germline V gives CDR1 LGHDT, CDR2 YNNKEL (reference sequence). The CDR3 is 16 amino acids. Trimming left V 0 bases short and J 6 bases short, with 16 bases between. CDR3 DNA sequence: TGTGCCAGCAGCCAAGAAGGAGGGAGCGTCCGGGATACGCAGTATTTT. Amino acids: CASSQEGGSVRDTQYF.

The chain employs TRBV30 and TRBJ2-5; D not certain. The CDR3 has 13 amino acids. CDR1 is GTSNPN, CDR2 SVGIG, per germline (reference sequence). Trimming took off 0 bases at V and 3 bases at J, with 8 bases between the two ends. The CDR3 DNA follows: TGTGCCTGGAGTGTACTTTCTGAAGAGACCCAGTACTTC. It is translated as CAWSVLSEETQYF.

J is TRBJ2-1 and V is TRBV6-6; D may be TRBD2 (5 bases). Germline V lookup: CDR1 MNHNY, CDR2 SVGAGI (reference sequence). The length of the CDR3 is 14 residues. V was trimmed by 9 bases and J by 5 bases, leaving 17 bases between them. DNA for the CDR3: TGTGCCAGTAGCCTTTTGGGGAGACACAATGAGCAGTTCTTC. It yields the protein CASSLLGRHNEQFF.

This chain connects TRBV9 to TRBJ2-1, with TRBD1 matching over 11 bases. Germline lookup yields CDR1 SGDLS and CDR2 YYNGEE. CDR3 length equals 14 residues. After removal of 4 bases from V and 7 bases from J, the junction contained 4 bases not matched to a gene. CDR3 amino acids: CASSFRDRGNEQFF. Written as DNA, the CDR3 is TGTGCCAGCAGCTTCCGGGACAGGGGGAATGAGCAGTTCTTC.

This chain connects TRBV29-1 to TRBJ1-1; TRBD1 agrees at 7 bases. Germline V CDR1 and CDR2: SQVTM, ANQGSEA. Trimming removed 4 bases from V and 5 bases from J; junction bases left unmatched: 4. CDR3 length: 12 amino acids. The CDR3 DNA follows: TGCAGCGTTGTCACAGGGGAGACTGAAGCTTTCTTT. It encodes CSVVTGETEAFF.

DNA of the CDR3: TGTGCCAGCAGTCCCCTACACAGCGGGATCTACGAGCAGTACTTC. Its translation: CASSPLHSGIYEQYF. The chain is built from TRBV28 and TRBJ2-7; 7 bases line up with TRBD2. Germline lookup yields CDR1 MDHEN and CDR2 SYDVKM. The CDR3 sequence is 15 residues long. J lost 3 bases, V lost 5 bases, and 10 bases had no gene match.

The chain couples TRBV20-1 to TRBJ2-3, with D unresolved. Germline V CDR1 and CDR2: DFQATT, SNEGSKA (reference sequence). This CDR3 comprises 12 residues. V lost 6 bases, J lost 3 bases, and 10 bases lay in between. CDR3 bases: TGCAGTGCCGCGGTGACGACAGATACGCAGTATTTT. This gives the protein CSAAVTTDTQYF.

The chain uses TRBV2 and TRBJ2-1, with no clear D. Germline CDR1 and CDR2: SNHLY and FYNNEI. The CDR3 spans 12 residues. The V gene lost 2 bases and the J gene lost 9 bases, with 8 bases spanning the gap. The CDR3 spells CASSETFIEQFF. The CDR3 DNA is TGTGCCAGCAGTGAAACCTTTATTGAGCAGTTCTTC.

The rearrangement joins TRBV20-1 to TRBJ1-2; no firm D call. Trimming left V 5 bases short and J 8 bases short, with 6 bases between. The CDR3 has 9 amino acids. The germline V gene encodes CDR1 DFQATT and CDR2 SNEGSKA (reference sequence). CDR3 DNA sequence: TGCAGTGCTCTCGAAGGCTACACCTTC. It translates to CSALEGYTF.

The chain has TRBV7-9 and TRBJ2-7; the D gene is possibly TRBD2 (5 bases). The CDR3 loop spans 14 amino acids. Germline CDR1 and CDR2: SEHNR and FQNEAQ (reference sequence). Trimming took off 5 bases at V and 11 bases at J, with 22 bases between the two ends. CDR3 nucleotide sequence: TGTGCCAGCAGCCAAGGTGCTCCACCCGACGGGGAGTACTTC. It encodes CASSQGAPPDGEYF.

The chain joins TRBV5-6 to TRBJ2-4; D is ambiguous. The CDR3 contains 13 residues. Germline CDR1 reads SGHDT; CDR2 reads YYEEEE. V lost 4 bases and J 8 bases, leaving 13 bases between the germline ends. The CDR3 bases are TGTGCCAGCAGCCCCGGCAGGTCAGACATTCAGTACTTC. It specifies CASSPGRSDIQYF. The full variable domain, with the rest looked up from reference TRBV5-6 and TRBJ2-4, is DAGVTQSPTHLIKTRGQQVTLRCSPKSGHDTVSWYQQALGQGPQFIFQYYEEEERQRGNFPDRFSGHQFPNYSSELNVNALLLGDSALYLCASSPGRSDIQYFGAGTRLSVL.

This chain uses TRBV30 with TRBJ2-7, with 7 bases that match TRBD1. The junction had 7 bases not matched to a gene; V was cut back by 2 bases and J by 3 bases. The CDR3 consists of 14 residues. CDR1 is GTSNPN and CDR2 is SVGIG in the germline V gene (reference sequence). The CDR3 bases are TGTGCCTGGAGTATGGGGACAGCTAACTACGAGCAGTACTTC. It codes for CAWSMGTANYEQYF.

V usage is TRBV9 and J usage is TRBJ2-3, with D tentatively TRBD1 (6 bases). Looked up from germline, CDR1 is SGDLS and CDR2 is YYNGEE. This CDR3 contains 12 residues. V dropped 0 bases and J dropped 8 bases, with 7 bases sitting between them. For the CDR3, the DNA is TGTGCCAGCAGCGTAGGCAGGGGTACGCAGTATTTT. This gives the protein CASSVGRGTQYF.

The genes are TRBV14 and TRBJ1-4; a possible D gene is TRBD1 (5 bases). V lost 6 bases and J 0 bases, leaving 17 bases between the germline ends. CDR1 is SGHDN, CDR2 FVKESK, per germline. The CDR3 loop spans 17 amino acids. CDR3 sequence reads: CASSAGRRSATNEKLFF. For the CDR3, the DNA is TGTGCCAGCAGTGCGGGGCGTCGGTCTGCAACTAATGAAAAACTGTTTTTT.

The chain employs TRBV29-1 and TRBJ2-7; weak D call: TRBD2 (7 bases). This CDR3 is 13 amino acids long. The germline V and J ends were trimmed by 4 bases and 6 bases, with 16 bases remaining between them. CDR1 is SQVTM and CDR2 is ANQGSEA in the germline V gene. CDR3 nucleotides: TGCAGCGTTGCTGGGGGGGACATATTCGAGCAGTACTTC. Its translation is CSVAGGDIFEQYF.

The V call is TRBV9, the J call TRBJ2-5, with D possibly TRBD2 on 6 matching bases. The germline CDR1 and CDR2 sequences are SGDLS and YYNGEE. The germline V and J ends were trimmed by 0 bases and 3 bases, with 6 bases remaining between them. This CDR3 is built from 13 residues. DNA for the CDR3: TGTGCCAGCAGCGTAGCGGGAGAAGAGACCCAGTACTTC. Protein product: CASSVAGEETQYF.

The chain uses TRBV20-1 and TRBJ1-1; the D is unclear. Germline lookup yields CDR1 DFQATT and CDR2 SNEGSKA (reference sequence). The CDR3 totals 14 residues. Trimming removed 5 bases from V and 1 base from J, with 14 bases in between. This CDR3 is CSARRLGENTEAFF. In nucleotides, the CDR3 is TGCAGTGCTCGAAGGTTGGGAGAGAACACTGAAGCTTTCTTT.

This clonotype was seen a few times. This chain uses TRBV9 with TRBJ2-7; 10 bases map to TRBD1. From germline, CDR1 is SGDLS and CDR2 YYNGEE. The CDR3 runs to 14 residues. Trimming removed 3 bases from V and 3 bases from J; junction bases left unmatched: 3. This CDR3 is CASSARDRGYEQYF. The CDR3 bases are TGTGCCAGCAGCGCCCGGGACAGGGGCTACGAGCAGTACTTC.

The J gene is TRBJ2-4, the V gene TRBV7-9; D could derive from TRBD1 or TRBD2 (6 bases each). Trimming shortened V by 1 base and J by 7 bases, and 8 bases separated the two germline ends. Germline V gene sequence: CDR1 SEHNR, CDR2 FQNEAQ (reference sequence). The length of the CDR3 is 13 residues. As DNA, the CDR3 is TGTGCCAGCAGCTTAGTGGGGGGCAACATTCAGTACTTC. Amino acid sequence: CASSLVGGNIQYF.

This clonotype was recorded once. The chain has TRBV28 and TRBJ2-6; D is undetermined. This CDR3 has 16 residues. V shed 2 bases and J shed 2 bases, with 10 bases lying between them. Per germline, CDR1 MDHEN and CDR2 SYDVKM. The CDR3 sequence: CASSLIQSTGANVLTF. In nucleotides, the CDR3 is TGTGCCAGCAGTTTAATTCAGAGCACTGGGGCCAACGTCCTGACTTTC.

The V call is TRBV5-1, the J call TRBJ2-1; no clear D gene. This CDR3 is built from 13 residues. Germline lookup yields CDR1 SGHRS and CDR2 YFSETQ. V lost 0 bases and J 6 bases, leaving 7 bases between the germline ends. The CDR3 spells CASSLARPNEQFF. The CDR3 region has the DNA TGCGCCAGCAGCTTGGCTCGGCCCAATGAGCAGTTCTTC.

This chain connects TRBV4-2 to TRBJ2-1; the D is unclear. This CDR3 contains 15 residues. Trimming shortened V by 7 bases and J by 0 bases, and 13 bases separated the two germline ends. Germline V gives CDR1 LGHNA, CDR2 YNFKEQ. CDR3 in amino acids: CASTTAPVSYNEQFF. The CDR3 nucleotides read TGTGCCAGCACCACGGCACCGGTCTCCTACAATGAGCAGTTCTTC.

V is TRBV30 and J is TRBJ1-5; TRBD1 might be the D (6 bases). The CDR3 contains 14 residues. The V end lost 3 bases, the J end lost 7 bases, and 16 bases lay between the germline ends. Germline CDR1 is GTSNPN and CDR2 is SVGIG (reference sequence). The CDR3 DNA reads as TGTGCCTGGAGCCACACAGGGATCGGGCAGCCCCAGCATTTT. This gives the protein CAWSHTGIGQPQHF.